This TCR beta chain was captured in a study of control samples from healthy donors and cancer patients. Using immunoSEQ multiplex PCR, the repertoire was profiled, and TCRdb retains in-frame clones only, with some absent. The sample comprises approximately 130,000 clones, around 89% of which are singletons, and approximately 37% rests with the top ten. Germline V lookup: CDR1 SQVTM, CDR2 ANQGSEA. Between the trimmed V and J ends, which lost 5 bases and 0 bases, there was a span of 11 bases. The CDR3 spans 13 residues. This TCR was sampled from a middle-aged man in good health. What was sequenced was blood. The rearrangement links TRBV29-1 to TRBJ2-7; no definite D call. The CDR3 nucleotides are TGCAGCGTTCTCTCCGGTAGCTCCTACGAGCAGTACTTC. It specifies CSVLSGSSYEQYF.